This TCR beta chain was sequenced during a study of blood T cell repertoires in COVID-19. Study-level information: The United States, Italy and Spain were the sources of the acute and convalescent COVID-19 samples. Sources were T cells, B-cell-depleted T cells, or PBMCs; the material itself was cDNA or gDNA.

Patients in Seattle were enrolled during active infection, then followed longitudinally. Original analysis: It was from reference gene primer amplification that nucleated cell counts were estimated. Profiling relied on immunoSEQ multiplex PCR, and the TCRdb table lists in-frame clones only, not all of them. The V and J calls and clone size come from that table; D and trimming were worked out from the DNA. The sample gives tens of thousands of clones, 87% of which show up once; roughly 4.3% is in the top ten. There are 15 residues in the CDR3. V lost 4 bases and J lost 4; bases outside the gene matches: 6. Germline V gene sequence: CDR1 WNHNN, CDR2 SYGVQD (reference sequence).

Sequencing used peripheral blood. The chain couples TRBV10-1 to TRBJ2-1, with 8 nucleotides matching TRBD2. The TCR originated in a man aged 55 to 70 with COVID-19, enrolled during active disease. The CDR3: CASSGGGGSYNEQFF. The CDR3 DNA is TGCGCCAGCAGTGGTGGCGGGGGGTCGTACAATGAGCAGTTCTTC.